These T cell receptor beta chains were read from a single sample in a study of graft-versus-host responses after intestinal transplantation. These TCRs' antigens remain unknown. Libraries were prepared by immunoSEQ multiplex PCR; TCRdb keeps only in-frame clonotypes and omits some of them. This table has roughly 92,000 clones, about 88% appearing once. The sequenced sample was unstimulated CD4+ T cells sorted from spleen or lymph node cells, obtained before transplant. Every receptor here comes from a human donor who was the organ donor for an intestinal transplant. CDR3s include the opening cysteine and the closing phenylalanine or tryptophan. D genes are given only for firm matches. Size tells how often a clone was seen (once, few, many) or the class of an expanded clone, and some rows leave it out.

>TRBD1|TRBJ2-7|TRBV29-1|NA
TGCAGCGTTACAACCACCGGGACAGGGAGCGAGCAGTACTTC
CSVTTTGTGSEQYF
>NA|TRBJ1-2|TRBV18|NA
TGTGCCAGCTCACCGGGCGGGGGGAAGGCCTATGGCTACACCTTC
CASSPGGGKAYGYTF
>TRBD1|TRBJ1-2|TRBV4-2|NA
TGTGCCAGCAGCCCCCCCATCGGGACAGCCTATGGCTACACCTTC
CASSPPIGTAYGYTF
>NA|TRBJ1-1|TRBV28|NA
TGTGCCAGCAGTTTTGGGCGGGGAGGGCCACACACTGAAGCTTTCTTT
CASSFGRGGPHTEAFF
>NA|TRBJ2-2|TRBV5-1|NA
TGCGCCAGCAGCTCGAGACCGAGGGTGAACACCGGGGAGCTGTTTTTT
CASSSRPRVNTGELFF
>NA|TRBJ1-1|TRBV4-1|NA
TGCGCCAGCAGCCAAGTCCTAACCGCGAACACTGAAGCTTTCTTT
CASSQVLTANTEAFF
>NA|TRBJ2-3|TRBV14|NA
TGTGCCAGCAGCCAAGATCACGGAGTCACAACCCCAGATACGCAGTATTTT
CASSQDHGVTTPDTQYF
>NA|TRBJ1-1|TRBV9|NA
TGTGCCAGCAGCGTAGCGGGACAAAAGAACACTGAAGCTTTCTTT
CASSVAGQKNTEAFF
>NA|TRBJ2-7|TRBV6-1|NA
TGTGCCAGCAGTGAAGGGACTCATTACGAGCAGTACTTC
CASSEGTHYEQYF
>NA|TRBJ1-6|TRBV4-1|few
TGCGCCAGCAGCCGACACTCCTATAATTCACCCCTCCACTTT
CASSRHSYNSPLHF
>TRBD1|TRBJ1-2|TRBV16|once
TGTGCCAGCAGCCAATCGACAGGGGTGGGAGGCTACACCTTC
CASSQSTGVGGYTF
>TRBD2|TRBJ2-1|TRBV11-2|NA
TGTGCCAGCAGCCGGGCTAGCGGCATCTACAATGAGCAGTTCTTC
CASSRASGIYNEQFF
>TRBD2|TRBJ2-7|TRBV10-2|NA
TGCGCCAGCAGTAGGTCGGGACTAGCGTTCAACGAGCAGTACTTC
CASSRSGLAFNEQYF
>TRBD1|TRBJ1-2|TRBV6-5|NA
TGTGCCAGCGGACAGGGGCAGGGCTACACCTTC
CASGQGQGYTF
>TRBD1|TRBJ2-7|TRBV11-3|NA
TGTGCCAGCAGCTCAGACAGGGTGCGCGAGCAGTACTTC
CASSSDRVREQYF
>TRBD2|TRBJ2-1|TRBV11-2|NA
TGTGCCAGCAGCCTAGGAGCGGGGGCCTACAATGAGCAGCTCTTC
CASSLGAGAYNEQLF
>NA|TRBJ1-2|TRBV6-6|NA
TGTGCCAGCAGCTATCGGGGGTCGGGGATTGGTGGCTACACCTTC
CASSYRGSGIGGYTF
>NA|TRBJ1-5|TRBV6-1|NA
TGTGCCAGCGGCCCCCAGGGAGGCAGGAATCAGCCCCAGCATTTT
CASGPQGGRNQPQHF
>TRBD2|TRBJ2-7|TRBV7-2|NA
TGTGCCAGCAGCTTTCTAGCGGGAACCCCCTCCGAGCAGTACTTC
CASSFLAGTPSEQYF
>NA|TRBJ2-2|TRBV5-4|NA
TGTGCCAGCAGCTCACCGGGAGTAGTCGGGGAGCTGTTTTTT
CASSSPGVVGELFF
>TRBD2|TRBJ2-1|TRBV7-2|NA
TGTGCCAGCAGCTTCTCTAGCGGGGGGGCGGGTGAGCAGTTCTTC
CASSFSSGGAGEQFF
>TRBD1|TRBJ2-1|TRBV7-3|once
TGTGCCAGCAGCCAAGAGCACCGGACAGGACGGGCTGAGCAGTTCTTC
CASSQEHRTGRAEQFF
>TRBD1|TRBJ2-7|TRBV6-1|few
TGTGCCAGCAGTGGACTCCGGACAGGCCCCGAGCAGTACTTC
CASSGLRTGPEQYF
>NA|TRBJ1-1|TRBV4-1|NA
TGCGCCAGCAGCCGAGTGGCGGCGAACACTGAAGCTTTCTTT
CASSRVAANTEAFF
>TRBD2|TRBJ2-7|TRBV7-6|NA
TGTGCCAGCAGCCCCGTAGCGGGAGTGTCTTACGAGCAGTACTTC
CASSPVAGVSYEQYF
>NA|TRBJ1-2|TRBV9|NA
TGTGCCAGCAGCCCAGCGGGGGGGCTGGGTAACTATGGCTACACCTTC
CASSPAGGLGNYGYTF
>TRBD2|TRBJ2-1|TRBV7-3|NA
TGTGCCAGCAGTTCCTATTCGGGAGCTAGCGGGAAGAACAATGAGCAGTTCTTC
CASSSYSGASGKNNEQFF
>NA|TRBJ1-2|TRBV15|NA
TGTGCCACCAGCAGAGATTCACCGGGTCTCGCGGACTATGGCTACACCTTC
CATSRDSPGLADYGYTF
>NA|TRBJ2-7|TRBV28|NA
TGTGCCAGCAGTTTTCCCGGGTACGAGCAGTACTTC
CASSFPGYEQYF
>NA|TRBJ2-3|TRBV2|NA
TGTGCCAGCAGTGTCGCTCCGGGAGTGCTCACAGATACGCAGTATTTT
CASSVAPGVLTDTQYF
>NA|TRBJ2-5|TRBV2|NA
TGTGCCAGCAGTGTTACAGCTAAAGAGACCCAGTACTTC
CASSVTAKETQYF
>NA|TRBJ2-1|TRBV7-6|NA
TGTGCCAGCAGCAGAAGGCCTGGGGCGAGAAGCTCCTACAATGAGCAGTTCTTC
CASSRRPGARSSYNEQFF
>NA|TRBJ2-5|TRBV6-5|NA
TGTGCCAGCAGCAAAGGGGGACAAGAGACCCAGTACTTC
CASSKGGQETQYF
>TRBD1|TRBJ1-2|TRBV25-1|NA
TGTGCCAGCAGTGGAACAGGGGTAGGCCTAAACTACACCTTC
CASSGTGVGLNYTF
>NA|TRBJ1-1|TRBV29-1|NA
TGCAGCGCGGGGGAGGCTGAAGCTTTCTTT
CSAGEAEAFF
>NA|TRBJ1-2|TRBV10-3|NA
TGTGCCATCAGTGAGGCGGGCTATGGCTACACCTTC
CAISEAGYGYTF
>NA|TRBJ1-1|TRBV19|NA
TGTGCCAGTAGTATGGGGCAGGGCGTCACTGAAGCTTTCTTT
CASSMGQGVTEAFF
>TRBD1|TRBJ2-2|TRBV5-6|NA
TGTGCCAGCAGCCCACTCCCTACAGGGGGCCGGCCCGGGGAGCTGTTTTTT
CASSPLPTGGRPGELFF
>NA|TRBJ1-2|TRBV6-1|NA
TGTGCCAGCAGTGAAGGGGCTGGGGGGGGCCATACCTATGGCTACACCTTC
CASSEGAGGGHTYGYTF
>TRBD2|TRBJ2-5|TRBV7-7|NA
TGTGCCTCTAGCGGGGGGCCCCAAGAGACCCAGTACTTC
CASSGGPQETQYF
>NA|TRBJ1-3|TRBV14|NA
TGTGCCAGCAGCCTAGGACAGAACTCTGGAAACACCATATATTTT
CASSLGQNSGNTIYF
>TRBD1|TRBJ2-4|TRBV28|NA
TGTGCCAGCAGTTTGACAGGGGCCCAAAACATTCAGTACTTC
CASSLTGAQNIQYF
>NA|TRBJ2-1|TRBV4-3|NA
TGCGCCAGCAGCCAGGCACAGGCTTCCTCCTACAATGAGCAGTTCTTC
CASSQAQASSYNEQFF
>TRBD1|TRBJ1-4|TRBV6-1|NA
TGTGCCAGCAGTGTCGGTGACAGGGTTGGCGAAAAACTGTTTTTT
CASSVGDRVGEKLFF
>NA|TRBJ2-3|TRBV19|once
TGTGCCAGTAGTAGGGGGGAGCTAAGCACAGATACGCAGTATTTT
CASSRGELSTDTQYF
>NA|TRBJ1-5|TRBV1|once
TGCACCAGCAGCCAGGGGACAGCCTTGAAGCCCCAGCATTTT
CTSSQGTALKPQHF
>NA|TRBJ2-7|TRBV4-2|few
TGTGCCAGCAGCCAAGCCCGCCGCGGCGAGCAGTACTTC
CASSQARRGEQYF
>TRBD1|TRBJ2-3|TRBV11-2|once
TGTGCCAGCAGCTTAGGAATAACAGGGGGTAGCACAGATACGCAGTATTTT
CASSLGITGGSTDTQYF
>NA|TRBJ2-7|TRBV10-3|NA
TGTGCCACCACCCAACCGGGGTCGACCTACGAGCAGTACTTC
CATTQPGSTYEQYF
>NA|TRBJ2-7|TRBV2|NA
TGTGCCAGCAGCCGGTCGCTAGAGAATCACGAGCAGTACTTC
CASSRSLENHEQYF
>NA|TRBJ1-6|TRBV7-2|once
TGTGCCAGCAGCTCTAGGGGAGGATCACCCCTCCACTTT
CASSSRGGSPLHF
>TRBD2|TRBJ2-1|TRBV2|NA
TGTGCCAGCTGCGGTAGCGGGGGGGTTTCCTACAATGAGCAGTTCTTC
CASCGSGGVSYNEQFF
>NA|TRBJ1-2|TRBV6-6|NA
TGTGCCAGCAGACAGGAAAGAGACAATGGCTACACCTTC
CASRQERDNGYTF
>NA|TRBJ1-1|TRBV5-1|NA
TGCGCCAGCGGCTCAGGGGTGGACACTGAAGCTTTCTTT
CASGSGVDTEAFF
>NA|TRBJ2-5|TRBV13|NA
TGTGCCAGCAGCTTAAGAGAGCAAGAGACCCAGTACTTC
CASSLREQETQYF
>NA|TRBJ2-7|TRBV4-1|few
TGCGCCAGCAGCCAAGCCCTCCGGTACGAGCAGTACTTC
CASSQALRYEQYF
>TRBD2|TRBJ2-7|TRBV6-1|NA
TGTGCCAGCAGGGGACTAGCGGGTGCCTACGAGCAGTACTTC
CASRGLAGAYEQYF
>TRBD2|TRBJ2-7|TRBV7-6|NA
TGTGCCAGCAGCTTAAGGCCGACTAGCGGTACTGTCCAAGCCTACGAGCAGTACTTC
CASSLRPTSGTVQAYEQYF